The sequence of this T cell receptor (beta chain) was determined in a study of Graves' ophthalmopathy and Graves' hyperthyroidism. Recruitment covered hyperthyroidism patients aged 18 to 65 whose new diagnosis was of under 2 months' duration. RNA transcripts were the template, and TCR beta CDR3 regions were amplified from them. HTBI primers served in a first-round RT-PCR, which a second-round multiplex PCR followed. TCRdb fed the multiplex PCR reads into MiXCR, producing one record per CDR3 protein. The sample consists of over a million distinct CDR3 sequences, roughly two fifths of them appearing once. Sequencing used peripheral blood or thyroid tissue (not recorded which). This clonotype was sampled from an adult man with Graves' hyperthyroidism.

DNA for the CDR3: TGTGCCAGCAGTTTCGGGACAGGTTGGTACGAGCAGTACTTC. Translating it yields CASSFGTGWYEQYF. The chain joins TRBV28 to TRBJ2-7; TRBD1 aligns across 8 bases. This CDR3 contains 14 residues. CDR1 MDHEN and CDR2 SYDVKM come from the germline V gene. V was pared by 3 bases and J by 4 bases, with 5 bases of the junction left unmatched.